The clone carrying this T cell receptor beta chain was counted only a few times. These data are taken from a study of T cell changes during pregnancy in multiple sclerosis. Germline-derived CDR1 and CDR2 are SGHVS and FNYEAQ. CDR3 length: 18 amino acids. Trimming stripped 2 bases from V and 0 bases from J, with 17 bases between. TCRdb keeps only in-frame clones here, not all; method: immunoSEQ multiplex PCR. This table has about 86,000 clones, 75% to 95% appearing once. The chain uses TRBV7-6 and TRBJ2-4; D uncertain. Source: peripheral blood, taken in the first trimester of pregnancy. This receptor was obtained from a female donor in good health, enrolled as a control in a pregnancy study. CDR3 amino acids: CASSLHHTKTLAKNIQYF. CDR3 in DNA: TGTGCCAGCAGCTTACACCACACTAAAACTCTAGCCAAAAACATTCAGTACTTC. Based on the CDR3 plus reference TRBV7-6 and TRBJ2-4, the full variable domain is GAGVSQSPRYKVTKRGQDVALRCDPISGHVSLYWYRQALGQGPEFLTYFNYEAQQDKSGLPNDRFSAERPEGSISTLTIQRTEQRDSAMYRCASSLHHTKTLAKNIQYFGAGTRLSVL.